This T cell receptor (beta chain) was obtained from a study of blood T cell repertoires in COVID-19. Study summary: Samples came from the United States, Italy and Spain, spanning acute and convalescent COVID-19. PBMCs, B-cell-depleted T cells, or T cells were the source of the cDNA or gDNA that made up the material.

The CDR3 runs 16 residues. V was pared by 0 bases and J by 2 bases, with 14 bases between. In germline, CDR1 is SGHAT, CDR2 FQNNGV. The data were produced by immunoSEQ multiplex PCR, yet TCRdb's version contains in-frame clones alone and is incomplete. The profile shows about 92,000 clones, roughly 80% of them singletons. The sequenced sample was peripheral blood. This TCR came from a man aged 50 to 59 who had recovered from COVID-19. This chain links TRBV11-2 with TRBJ2-7, with D possibly being TRBD1 (6 bases). In nucleotides, the CDR3 is TGTGCCAGCAGCTTAGATCCCACAGGGAAAGCCTACGAGCAGTACTTC. Protein product: CASSLDPTGKAYEQYF.